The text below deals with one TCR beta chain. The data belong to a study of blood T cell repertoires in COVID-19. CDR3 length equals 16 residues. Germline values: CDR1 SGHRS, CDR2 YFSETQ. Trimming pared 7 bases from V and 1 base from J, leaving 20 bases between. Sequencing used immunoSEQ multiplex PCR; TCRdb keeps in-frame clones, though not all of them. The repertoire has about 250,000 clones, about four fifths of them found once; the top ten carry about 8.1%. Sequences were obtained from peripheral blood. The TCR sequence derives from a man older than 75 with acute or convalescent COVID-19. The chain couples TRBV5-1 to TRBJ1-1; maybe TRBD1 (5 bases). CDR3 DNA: TGCGCCAGCCGGCGGGACGCCCAAAATAGGAACACTGAAGCTTTCTTT. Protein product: CASRRDAQNRNTEAFF.